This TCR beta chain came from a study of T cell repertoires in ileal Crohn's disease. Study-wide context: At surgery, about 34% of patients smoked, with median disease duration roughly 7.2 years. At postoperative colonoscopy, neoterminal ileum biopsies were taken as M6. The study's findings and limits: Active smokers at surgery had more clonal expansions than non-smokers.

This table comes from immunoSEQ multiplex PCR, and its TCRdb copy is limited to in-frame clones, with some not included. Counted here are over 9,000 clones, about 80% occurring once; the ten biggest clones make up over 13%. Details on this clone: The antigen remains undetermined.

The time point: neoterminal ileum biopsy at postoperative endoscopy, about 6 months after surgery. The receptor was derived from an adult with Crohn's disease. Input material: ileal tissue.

In nucleotides, the CDR3 is TGCGCCAGCAGCGAACTCGGACAGGGGATGAACACTGAAGCTTTCTTT. It specifies CASSELGQGMNTEAFF. The chain links TRBV5-1 to TRBJ1-1, with 9 bases lining up with TRBD1. Per the germline V gene, CDR1 is SGHRS and CDR2 is YFSETQ. This CDR3 comprises 16 residues. J was trimmed by 0 bases and V by 4 bases; bases with no gene match: 7.